This entry describes one T cell receptor (beta chain). The data were taken from a study of T-cell reconstitution after alpha-beta-depleted transplantation in children. Unique molecular identifiers were incorporated during preparation of the TCRbeta library. TCRdb reanalysed the PCR reads using MiXCR and keeps one entry per CDR3 protein. The repertoire holds some 530,000 distinct CDR3 sequences, with under 15% as singletons. The CDR3 contains 15 residues. V was shortened by 5 bases and J by 0 bases, with 11 bases between the two germline ends. Germline assignment: CDR1 SNHLY and CDR2 FYNNEI. The TCR sequence derives from a human donor who donated a stem cell graft to a child with combined immunodeficiency. Sequenced here: PBMCs from the stem cell graft donor, sampled from the stem cell graft. V and J are TRBV2 and TRBJ1-3; weak D call: TRBD1 (6 bases). DNA for the CDR3: TGTGCCAGCAGTCTCGACAGGTACTCTGGAAACACCATATATTTT. As protein: CASSLDRYSGNTIYF.